The 11 T cell receptor beta chains below all came from one sample that was sequenced in a study of spatial heterogeneity in lung cancer. Time point described: blood at routine non-recurrence follow-up after resection. Sequencing was performed on whole RNA extracted from tumor and nontumor lung tissue, or from frozen PBMC, and the material was left unsorted. TCRdb passed the 5' RACE reads through MiXCR, listing each CDR3 protein once. The top ten clones hold around 16% of a sample with roughly 120,000 distinct CDR3 sequences, 12% of them seen once. The material sequenced was PBMCs, taken at follow-up. These receptor sequences come from a male donor with early-stage non-small cell lung cancer.

This chain links TRBV7-2 with TRBJ2-2; 12 nucleotides line up with TRBD2. Germline V gene lookup returns CDR1 SGHTA and CDR2 FQGNSA. V lost 5 bases, J lost 4 bases, and 5 bases stayed unmatched. This CDR3 has 16 residues. CDR3 sequence: CASSELAGGPTGELFF. The CDR3 nucleotides read TGTGCCAGCAGCGAACTAGCGGGGGGCCCCACCGGGGAGCTGTTTTTT.

This clonotype came up many times. The chain couples TRBV7-9 to TRBJ2-3; tentatively, D is TRBD1 (6 bases). Germline CDR1 is SEHNR and CDR2 is FQNEAQ (reference sequence). The V end lost 5 bases, the J end lost 2 bases, and 14 bases lay between the germline ends. The CDR3 runs 15 residues. In DNA, the CDR3 is TGTGCCAGCAGCAATTACCGGGACAACACAGATACGCAGTATTTT. This codes for CASSNYRDNTDTQYF.

This clonotype has at least ten counts. The V gene is TRBV27, the J gene TRBJ1-6; D is perhaps TRBD1 (5 bases). V gave up 5 bases and J gave up 2 bases, with 16 bases separating them. The CDR3 contains 17 residues. Germline assignment: CDR1 MNHEY and CDR2 SMNVEV (reference sequence). For the CDR3, the DNA is TGTGCCAGCAGTCCTTCGGGCTCGGGGGCCTATAATTCACCCCTCCACTTT. It codes for CASSPSGSGAYNSPLHF.

This clonotype has only a few counts. The chain has TRBV6-2 or TRBV6-3 and TRBJ2-5; D is ambiguous. From germline, CDR1 is MNHEY and CDR2 SVGEGT. This CDR3 has 13 residues. V shed 0 bases and J shed 2 bases, with 4 bases lying between them. The CDR3 region is CASSYSRQETQYF. The CDR3 coding sequence is TGTGCCAGCAGTTACTCGAGGCAAGAGACCCAGTACTTC.

This clonotype was found a few times. The rearrangement uses TRBV30 and TRBJ2-5; D remains ambiguous. The CDR3 has 15 residues. V was pared by 2 bases and J by 4 bases, with 17 bases between. The germline gives CDR1 GTSNPN, CDR2 SVGIG (reference sequence). The CDR3 region has the DNA TGTGCCTGGAGTCGACGACTTTTGGAACCAGAGACCCAGTACTTC. Amino acid sequence: CAWSRRLLEPETQYF.

This rearrangement joins TRBV6-5 to TRBJ2-7; TRBD1 matches 9 bases. This CDR3 is built from 14 residues. V shed 6 bases and J 6 bases; nucleotides not matched to a gene: 9. CDR1 is MNHEY and CDR2 is SVGAGI in the germline V gene. The CDR3 protein is CASSRRTGVVEQYF. For the CDR3, the DNA is TGTGCCAGCAGCCGCCGGACAGGGGTGGTCGAGCAGTACTTC.

In this sample, this clonotype turned up a few times. V is TRBV30 and J is TRBJ2-5; a weak D match, TRBD2 (6 bases). The CDR3 sequence is 14 residues long. Germline values: CDR1 GTSNPN, CDR2 SVGIG (reference sequence). The V and J ends lost 5 bases and 3 bases respectively, with 16 bases between them. CDR3 DNA: TGTGCCTGGGACATGAGGAGGGGAAAAGAGACCCAGTACTTC. Translation gives CAWDMRRGKETQYF.

This clonotype has only a few counts. The chain is built from TRBV2 and TRBJ1-6, with D possibly matching TRBD1 (5 bases). CDR1 and CDR2 (germline): SNHLY, FYNNEI. This CDR3 spans 15 amino acids. The V gene lost 5 bases and the J gene lost 7 bases, with 15 bases spanning the gap. CDR3 sequence: CASSLKRGGNSPLHF. CDR3 nucleotides: TGTGCCAGCAGTCTAAAGAGGGGAGGAAATTCACCCCTCCACTTT.

V and J are TRBV7-2 and TRBJ2-1, with TRBD1 as a possible D gene (5 bases). The CDR3 has 16 amino acids. Looked up from germline, CDR1 is SGHTA and CDR2 is FQGNSA. The V end lost 2 bases, the J end lost 6 bases, and 17 bases lay between the germline ends. The CDR3 nucleotides read TGTGCCAGCAGCTTAATCGGGCAGGCCCAGGGCAATGAGCAGTTCTTC. Translation gives CASSLIGQAQGNEQFF.

The J gene is TRBJ1-2, the V gene TRBV6-2 or TRBV6-3; 7 nucleotides match TRBD1. The CDR3 has 15 residues. The V and J ends lost 6 bases and 3 bases, in that order; junction bases with no gene match: 10. Germline CDR1 reads MNHEY; CDR2 reads SVGEGT. The CDR3 region is CASSPRDRPHYGYTF. CDR3 nucleotides: TGTGCCAGCAGCCCACGGGACAGACCCCACTATGGCTACACCTTC.

As to this clonotype: Mismatch with germline at one junction end may stem from a read error. J is TRBJ2-7 and V is TRBV7-7, with D tentatively TRBD1 (6 bases). Germline CDR1 is SSHAT and CDR2 is FNYEAQ (reference sequence). CDR3 length: 13 residues. The CDR3: CASSLGDTYEQYF. CDR3 bases: TGTGCTAGCAGCTTAGGGGACACCTACGAGCAGTACTTC.